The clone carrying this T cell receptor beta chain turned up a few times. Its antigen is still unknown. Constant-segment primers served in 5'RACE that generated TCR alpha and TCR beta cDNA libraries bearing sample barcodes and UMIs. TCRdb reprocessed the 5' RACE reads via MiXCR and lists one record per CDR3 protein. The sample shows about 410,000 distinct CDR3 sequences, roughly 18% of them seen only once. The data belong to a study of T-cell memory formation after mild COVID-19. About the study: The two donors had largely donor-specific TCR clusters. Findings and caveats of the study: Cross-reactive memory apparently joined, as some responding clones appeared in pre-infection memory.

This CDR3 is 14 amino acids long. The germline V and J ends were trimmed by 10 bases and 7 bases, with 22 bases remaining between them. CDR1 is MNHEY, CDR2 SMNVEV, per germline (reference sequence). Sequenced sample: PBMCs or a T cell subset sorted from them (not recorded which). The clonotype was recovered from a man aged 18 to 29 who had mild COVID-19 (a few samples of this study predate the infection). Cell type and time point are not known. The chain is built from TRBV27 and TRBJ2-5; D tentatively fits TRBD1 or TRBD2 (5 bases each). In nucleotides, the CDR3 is TGTGCCACCTCAGGGTCCCGGGGAGTTGGGACCCAGTACTTC. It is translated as CATSGSRGVGTQYF.